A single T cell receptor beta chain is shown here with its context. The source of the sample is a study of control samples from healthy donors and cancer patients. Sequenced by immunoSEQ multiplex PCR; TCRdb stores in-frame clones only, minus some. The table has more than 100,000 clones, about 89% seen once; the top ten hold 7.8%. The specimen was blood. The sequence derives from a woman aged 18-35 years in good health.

DNA of the CDR3: TGTGCCAGCAGCTTCGGGCGGGGGGACACCGGGGAGCTGTTTTTT. It is translated as CASSFGRGDTGELFF. The chain uses TRBV5-4 and TRBJ2-2, with 8 nucleotides matching TRBD2. The CDR3 consists of 15 residues. The J segment lost 3 bases and the V segment lost 2 bases, leaving 3 bases of the junction unmatched. Germline CDR1 is SGHNT and CDR2 is YYREEE (reference sequence).